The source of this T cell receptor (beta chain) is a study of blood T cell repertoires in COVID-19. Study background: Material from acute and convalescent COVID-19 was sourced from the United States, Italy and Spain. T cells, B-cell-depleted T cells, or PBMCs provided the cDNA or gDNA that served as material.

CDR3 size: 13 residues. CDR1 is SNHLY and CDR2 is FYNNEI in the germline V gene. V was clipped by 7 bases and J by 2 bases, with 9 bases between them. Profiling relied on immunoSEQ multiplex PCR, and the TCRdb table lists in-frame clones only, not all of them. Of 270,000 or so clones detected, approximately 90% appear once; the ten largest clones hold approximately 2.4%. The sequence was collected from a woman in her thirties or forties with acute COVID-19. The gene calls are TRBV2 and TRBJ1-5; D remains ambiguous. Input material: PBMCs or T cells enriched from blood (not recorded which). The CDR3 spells CASKLEGNQPQHF. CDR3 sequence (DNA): TGTGCCAGCAAATTGGAGGGCAATCAGCCCCAGCATTTT.